This TCR beta chain is drawn from a study of regulatory T cells in long-lasting Graves disease. Study outcomes and limitations: Persistent Graves' patients showed a TCR diversity that was lower than that of newly diagnosed ones. There was favoring of TRBV28, TRBJ1-2 and TRBJ2-5 in persistent disease.

For TCR beta, libraries came from iRepertoire HTBI primers and Arm-PCR of CDR3 regions. TCRdb called the multiplex PCR reads again in MiXCR, with one record for every CDR3 protein. The sample records hundreds of thousands of distinct CDR3 sequences, about 12% being singletons. Concerning this clonotype itself: Its antigen is still unknown.

The germline V gene has CDR1 SGDLS and CDR2 YYNGEE. The CDR3 covers 17 residues. After removal of 0 bases from V and 4 bases from J, the junction contained 8 bases not matched to a gene. Documented time point: newly diagnosed GD, antithyroid drugs for less than 3 months. Extracted PBMC RNA gave rise to the TCR library. This sample also appeared in a second study, on T cells in Graves' hyperthyroidism and ophthalmopathy. That publication notes: Orbital computed tomography and thyroid ultrasound, together with serum TRAb and thyroxine and clinical symptoms, were used for diagnoses.

J is TRBJ2-5 and V is TRBV9; 11 positions agree with TRBD1. This TCR was recovered from a woman aged 25 to 45 with Graves disease. The sample here was peripheral blood mononuclear cells (PBMCs), taken at new diagnosis, from a patient treated with antithyroid drugs. The CDR3 region is CASSVASDRGRRETQYF. As DNA, the CDR3 is TGTGCCAGCAGCGTAGCTTCGGACAGGGGGCGTCGAGAGACCCAGTACTTC.